The 5 T cell receptor beta chains in this list originate from one sample, sequenced in a study of OX40 agonist ivuxolimab in advanced cancers. Clones were sequenced by immunoSEQ multiplex PCR, and TCRdb holds only the in-frame ones, with some missing. This sample carries about 57,000 clones, approximately 95% of them seen once, and the ten largest clones take approximately 24%. Specimen: CD4+ or CD8+ T cells sorted from blood, collected in a trial of the OX40 agonist ivuxolimab. All receptors come from an adult with an advanced solid tumor such as melanoma, head and neck, liver or kidney cancer.

The J gene is TRBJ2-5, the V gene TRBV14, with D unresolved. This CDR3 has 14 amino acids. V was shortened by 3 bases and J by 1 base, with 9 bases between the two germline ends. The germline CDR1 and CDR2 sequences are SGHDN and FVKESK. For the CDR3, the DNA is TGTGCCAGCAGCCATTGGACGGCCCAAGAGACCCAGTACTTC. Its translation is CASSHWTAQETQYF.

The chain carries TRBV9 and TRBJ2-7; D remains unclear. Germline CDR1 reads SGDLS; CDR2 reads YYNGEE. This CDR3 has 14 residues. V lost 0 bases and J 3 bases, leaving 10 bases between the germline ends. CDR3 sequence reads: CASSVGDTVYEQYF. The DNA for the CDR3 is TGTGCCAGCAGCGTAGGAGACACAGTCTACGAGCAGTACTTC.

This chain joins TRBV10-3 and TRBJ1-1; TRBD1 matches 12 bases. Trimming cost V 4 bases and J 4 bases; bases outside gene matches: 4. The CDR3 is 15 residues long. Germline V lookup: CDR1 ENHRY, CDR2 SYGVKD. This CDR3 is CAISGPGQGATEAFF. CDR3 coding DNA: TGTGCCATCAGTGGACCGGGACAGGGGGCCACTGAAGCTTTCTTT.

CDR3 sequence (DNA): TGCGCCAGCAGCTTGGGGGGACTGGAAGAGACCCAGTACTTC. As protein: CASSLGGLEETQYF. This sequence joins TRBV5-1 and TRBJ2-5, with D perhaps matching TRBD2 (6 bases). Germline CDR1 reads SGHRS; CDR2 reads YFSETQ. The V end was cut by 0 bases, the J end by 3 bases, with 9 bases between. The CDR3 loop spans 14 amino acids.

This chain uses TRBV10-2 with TRBJ2-1; 7 bases are shared with TRBD2. The CDR3 extends over 14 amino acids. CDR1 and CDR2 from the germline V gene are WSHSY and SAAADI. Trimming removed 0 bases from V and 9 bases from J; junction bases left unmatched: 5. The CDR3 region is CASSESKGRGEQFF. The CDR3 DNA reads as TGCGCCAGCAGTGAGTCAAAGGGGAGGGGTGAGCAGTTCTTC.